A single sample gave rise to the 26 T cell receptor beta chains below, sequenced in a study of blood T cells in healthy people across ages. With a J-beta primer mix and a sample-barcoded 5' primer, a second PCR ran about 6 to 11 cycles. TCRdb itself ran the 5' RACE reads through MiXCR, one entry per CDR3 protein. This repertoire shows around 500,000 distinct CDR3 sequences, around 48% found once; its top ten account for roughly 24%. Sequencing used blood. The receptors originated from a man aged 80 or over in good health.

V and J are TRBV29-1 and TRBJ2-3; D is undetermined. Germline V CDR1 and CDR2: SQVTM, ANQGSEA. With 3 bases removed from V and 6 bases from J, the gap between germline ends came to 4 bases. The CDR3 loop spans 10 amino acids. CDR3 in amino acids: CSVDSDTQYF. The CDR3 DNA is TGCAGCGTTGATTCGGATACGCAGTATTTT.

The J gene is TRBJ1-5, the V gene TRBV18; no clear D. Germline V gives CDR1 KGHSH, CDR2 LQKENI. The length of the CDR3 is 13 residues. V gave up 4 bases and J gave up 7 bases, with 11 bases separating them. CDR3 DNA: TGTGCCAGCTCACTCTCGGCGGTCCAGCCCCAGCATTTT. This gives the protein CASSLSAVQPQHF. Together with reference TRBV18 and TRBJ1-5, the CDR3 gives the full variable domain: NAGVMQNPRHLVRRRGQEARLRCSPMKGHSHVYWYRQLPEEGLKFMVYLQKENIIDESGMPKERFSAEFPKEGPSILRIQQVVRGDSAAYFCASSLSAVQPQHFGDGTRLSIL.

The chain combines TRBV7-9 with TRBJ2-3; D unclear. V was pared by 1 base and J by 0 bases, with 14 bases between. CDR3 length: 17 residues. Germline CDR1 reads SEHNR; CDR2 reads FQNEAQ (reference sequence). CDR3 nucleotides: TGTGCCAGCAGCTTAGGAGTAATACATCAAAGCACAGATACGCAGTATTTT. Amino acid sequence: CASSLGVIHQSTDTQYF.

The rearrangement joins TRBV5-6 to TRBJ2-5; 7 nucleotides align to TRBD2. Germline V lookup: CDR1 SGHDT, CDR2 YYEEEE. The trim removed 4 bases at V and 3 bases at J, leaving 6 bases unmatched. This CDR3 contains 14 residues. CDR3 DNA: TGTGCCAGCAGCCAGACGGGGAGGGAAGAGACCCAGTACTTC. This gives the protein CASSQTGREETQYF.

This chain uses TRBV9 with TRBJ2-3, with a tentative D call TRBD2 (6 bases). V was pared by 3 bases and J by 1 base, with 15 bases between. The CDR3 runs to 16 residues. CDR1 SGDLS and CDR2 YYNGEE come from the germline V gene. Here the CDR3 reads CASSGQTGVGTDTQYF. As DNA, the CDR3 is TGTGCCAGCAGCGGACAGACGGGGGTCGGCACAGATACGCAGTATTTT.

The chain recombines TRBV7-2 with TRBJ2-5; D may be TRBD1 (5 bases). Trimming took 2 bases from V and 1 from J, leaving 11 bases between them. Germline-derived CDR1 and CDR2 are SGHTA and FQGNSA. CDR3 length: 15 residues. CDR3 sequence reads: CASSLRGIAQETQYF. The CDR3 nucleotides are TGTGCCAGCAGCTTAAGGGGAATAGCCCAAGAGACCCAGTACTTC.

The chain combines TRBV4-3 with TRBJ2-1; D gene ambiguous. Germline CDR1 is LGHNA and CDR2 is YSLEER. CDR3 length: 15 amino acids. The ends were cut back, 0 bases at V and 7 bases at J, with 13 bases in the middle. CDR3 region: CASSQDLGRWNEQFF. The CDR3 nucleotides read TGCGCCAGCAGCCAAGATCTCGGACGTTGGAATGAGCAGTTCTTC.

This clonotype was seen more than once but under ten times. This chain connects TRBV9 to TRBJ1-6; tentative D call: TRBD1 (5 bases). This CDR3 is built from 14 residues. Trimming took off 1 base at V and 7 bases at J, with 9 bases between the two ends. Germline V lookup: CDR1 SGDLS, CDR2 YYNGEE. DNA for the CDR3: TGTGCCAGCAGCGTATTAGACAGCAATTCACCCCTCCACTTT. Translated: CASSVLDSNSPLHF.

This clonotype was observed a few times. The CDR3 DNA reads as TGTGCCAGCGCGGACAGGGGCGCTTCACCCCTCCACTTT. This encodes CASADRGASPLHF. The rearrangement uses TRBV12-3 or TRBV12-4 and TRBJ1-6; 9 positions agree with TRBD1. The V segment lost 8 bases and the J segment 9 bases; nucleotides outside the gene matches: 5. The CDR3 is 13 amino acids.

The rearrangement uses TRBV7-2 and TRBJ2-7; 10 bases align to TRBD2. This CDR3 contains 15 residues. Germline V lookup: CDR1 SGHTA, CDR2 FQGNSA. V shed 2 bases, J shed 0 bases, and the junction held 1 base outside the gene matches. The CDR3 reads CASSLSGGDSYEQYF. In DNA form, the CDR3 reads TGTGCCAGCAGCTTAAGCGGGGGGGACTCCTACGAGCAGTACTTC. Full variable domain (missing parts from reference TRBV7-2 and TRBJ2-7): GAGVSQSPSNKVTEKGKDVELRCDPISGHTALYWYRQSLGQGLEFLIYFQGNSAPDKSGLPSDRFSAERTGGSVSTLTIQRTQQEDSAVYLCASSLSGGDSYEQYFGPGTRLTVT.

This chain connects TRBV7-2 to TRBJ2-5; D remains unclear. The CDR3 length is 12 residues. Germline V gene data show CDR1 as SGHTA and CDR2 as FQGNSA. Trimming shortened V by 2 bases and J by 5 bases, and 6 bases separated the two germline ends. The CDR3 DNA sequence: TGTGCCAGCAGCTTACACTTGGAGACCCAGTACTTC. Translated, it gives CASSLHLETQYF.

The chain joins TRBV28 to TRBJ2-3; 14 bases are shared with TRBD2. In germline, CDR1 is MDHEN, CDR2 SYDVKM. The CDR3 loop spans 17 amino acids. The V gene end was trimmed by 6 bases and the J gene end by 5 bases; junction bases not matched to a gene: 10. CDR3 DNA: TGTGCCAGCAGCTCAGCGACTAGCGGGAGGGCAGTAGATACGCAGTATTTT. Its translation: CASSSATSGRAVDTQYF.

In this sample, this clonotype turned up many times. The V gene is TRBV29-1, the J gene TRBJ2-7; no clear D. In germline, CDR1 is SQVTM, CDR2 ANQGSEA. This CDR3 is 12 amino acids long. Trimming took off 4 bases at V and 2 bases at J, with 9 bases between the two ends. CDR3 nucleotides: TGCAGCGTTGGTCGGGCAGCCTACGAGCAGTACTTC. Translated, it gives CSVGRAAYEQYF.

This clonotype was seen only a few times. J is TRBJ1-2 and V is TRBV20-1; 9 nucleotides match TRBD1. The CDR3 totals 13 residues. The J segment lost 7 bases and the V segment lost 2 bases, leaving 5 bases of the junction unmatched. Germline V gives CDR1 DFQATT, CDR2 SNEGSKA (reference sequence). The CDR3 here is CSARRDRVGGYTF. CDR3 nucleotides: TGCAGTGCTAGAAGGGACAGGGTTGGTGGCTACACCTTC.

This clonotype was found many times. The CDR3 here is CAIRETGGVNEQFF. The CDR3, as DNA: TGTGCCATCCGGGAGACAGGGGGTGTCAATGAGCAGTTCTTC. The rearrangement links TRBV6-6 to TRBJ2-1; the match to TRBD1 covers 9 bases. Per the germline V gene, CDR1 is MNHNY and CDR2 is SVGAGI (reference sequence). The CDR3 is 14 residues long. Germline trimming cut 10 bases from V and 6 bases from J; bases unmatched to any gene: 10.

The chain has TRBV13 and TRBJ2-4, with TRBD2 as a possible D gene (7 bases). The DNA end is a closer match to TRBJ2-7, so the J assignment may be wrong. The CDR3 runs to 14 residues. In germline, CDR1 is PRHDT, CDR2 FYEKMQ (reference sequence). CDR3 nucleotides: TGTGCCAGCAGTATAGGGGGGGCCGTTTCCGAGCAGTACTTC. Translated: CASSIGGAVSEQYF.

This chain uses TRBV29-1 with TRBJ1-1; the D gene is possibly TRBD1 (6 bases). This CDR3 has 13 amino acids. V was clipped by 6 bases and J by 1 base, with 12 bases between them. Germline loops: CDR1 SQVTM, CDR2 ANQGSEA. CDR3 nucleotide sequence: TGCAGCGTACGGACAGCGGGGAACACTGAAGCTTTCTTT. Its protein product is CSVRTAGNTEAFF.

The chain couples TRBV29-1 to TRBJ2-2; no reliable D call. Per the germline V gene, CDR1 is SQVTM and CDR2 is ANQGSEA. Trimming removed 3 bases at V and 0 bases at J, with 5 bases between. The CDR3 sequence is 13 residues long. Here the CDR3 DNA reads TGCAGCGTTGATTGGTCGAACACCGGGGAGCTGTTTTTT. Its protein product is CSVDWSNTGELFF.

The CDR3 sequence: CAISGDLGGTEAFF. CDR3 sequence (DNA): TGTGCCATCAGCGGGGACCTTGGGGGAACTGAAGCTTTCTTT. The chain uses TRBV10-3 and TRBJ1-1, with D possibly matching TRBD1 (5 bases). There are 14 residues in the CDR3. Germline V gives CDR1 ENHRY, CDR2 SYGVKD. V was clipped by 6 bases and J by 5 bases, with 16 bases between them.

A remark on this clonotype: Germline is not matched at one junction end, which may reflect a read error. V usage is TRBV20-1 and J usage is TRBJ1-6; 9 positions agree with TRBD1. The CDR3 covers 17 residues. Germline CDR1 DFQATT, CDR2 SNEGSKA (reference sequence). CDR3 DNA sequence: TGCAGTACTAGAGAGGGGACAGGGTGGTCCTATAATTCACCCCTCCACTTT. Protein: CSTREGTGWSYNSPLHF.

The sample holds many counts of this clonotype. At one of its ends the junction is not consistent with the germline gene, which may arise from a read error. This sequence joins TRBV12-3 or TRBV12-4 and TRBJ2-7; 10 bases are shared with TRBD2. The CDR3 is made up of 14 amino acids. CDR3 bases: TGTGCCAGCAGTCTAGCGGGGGAAATCTACGAGCAGTACTTC. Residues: CASSLAGEIYEQYF.

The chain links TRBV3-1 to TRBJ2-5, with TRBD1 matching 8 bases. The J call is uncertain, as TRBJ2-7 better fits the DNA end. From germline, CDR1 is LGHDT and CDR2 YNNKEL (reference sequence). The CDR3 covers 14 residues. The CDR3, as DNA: TGTGCCAGCAGCCTTGACAGGGGTAGAGGCGAGCAGTACTTC. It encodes CASSLDRGRGEQYF.

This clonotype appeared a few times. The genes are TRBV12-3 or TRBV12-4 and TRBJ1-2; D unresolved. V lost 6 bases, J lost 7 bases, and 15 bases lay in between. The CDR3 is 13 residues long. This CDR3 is CASSPTRISGYTF. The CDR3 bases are TGTGCCAGCAGCCCGACAAGGATCTCTGGCTACACCTTC.

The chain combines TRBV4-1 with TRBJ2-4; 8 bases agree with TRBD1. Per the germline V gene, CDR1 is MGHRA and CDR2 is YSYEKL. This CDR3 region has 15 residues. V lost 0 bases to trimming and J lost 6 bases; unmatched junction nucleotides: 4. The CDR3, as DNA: TGCGCCAGCAGCCAAGAAGGGGACAGGAGAAACATTCAGTACTTC. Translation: CASSQEGDRRNIQYF.

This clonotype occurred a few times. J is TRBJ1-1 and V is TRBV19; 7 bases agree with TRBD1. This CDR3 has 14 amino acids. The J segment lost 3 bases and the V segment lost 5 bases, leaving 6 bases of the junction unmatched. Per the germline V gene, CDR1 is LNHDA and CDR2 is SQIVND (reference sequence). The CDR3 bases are TGTGCCAGTAGTGCGGGACAGACTTACACTGAAGCTTTCTTT. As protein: CASSAGQTYTEAFF.

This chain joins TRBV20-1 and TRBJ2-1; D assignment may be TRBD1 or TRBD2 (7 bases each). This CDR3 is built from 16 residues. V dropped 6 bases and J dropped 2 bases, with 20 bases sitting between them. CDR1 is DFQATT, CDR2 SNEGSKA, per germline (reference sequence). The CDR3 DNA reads TGCAGTGCGATGGCCGTCAGGGGGGGTACCTACAATGAGCAGTTCTTC. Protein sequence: CSAMAVRGGTYNEQFF.